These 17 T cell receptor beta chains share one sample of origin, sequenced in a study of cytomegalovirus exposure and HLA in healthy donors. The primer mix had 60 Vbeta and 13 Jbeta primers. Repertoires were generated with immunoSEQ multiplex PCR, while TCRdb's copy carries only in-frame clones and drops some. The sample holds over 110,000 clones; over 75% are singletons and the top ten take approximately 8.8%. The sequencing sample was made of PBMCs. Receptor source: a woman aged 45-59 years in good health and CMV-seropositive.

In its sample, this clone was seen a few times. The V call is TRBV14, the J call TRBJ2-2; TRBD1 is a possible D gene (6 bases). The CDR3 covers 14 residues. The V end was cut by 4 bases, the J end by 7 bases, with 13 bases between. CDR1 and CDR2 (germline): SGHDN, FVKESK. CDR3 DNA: TGTGCCAGCAGCCTGCAGGGGTGGGTCGGGGAGCTGTTTTTT. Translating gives CASSLQGWVGELFF.

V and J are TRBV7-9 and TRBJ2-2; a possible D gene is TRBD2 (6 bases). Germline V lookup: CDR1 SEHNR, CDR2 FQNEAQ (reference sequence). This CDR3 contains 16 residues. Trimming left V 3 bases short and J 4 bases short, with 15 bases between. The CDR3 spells CASSFWRGASTGELFF. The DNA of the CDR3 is TGTGCCAGCAGCTTTTGGAGGGGCGCATCCACCGGGGAGCTGTTTTTT.

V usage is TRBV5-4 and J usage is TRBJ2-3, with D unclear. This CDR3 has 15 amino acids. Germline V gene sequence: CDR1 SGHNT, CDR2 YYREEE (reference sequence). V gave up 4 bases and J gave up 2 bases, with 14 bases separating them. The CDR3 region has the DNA TGTGCCAGCAGCCCCCGAGGATCCAACACAGATACGCAGTATTTT. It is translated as CASSPRGSNTDTQYF.

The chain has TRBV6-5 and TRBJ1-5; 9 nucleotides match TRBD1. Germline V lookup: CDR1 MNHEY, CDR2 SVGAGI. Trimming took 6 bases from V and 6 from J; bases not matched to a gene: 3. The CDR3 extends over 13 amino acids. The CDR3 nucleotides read TGTGCCAGCAGAAGGACAGGGGCTCAGCCCCAGCATTTT. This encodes CASRRTGAQPQHF.

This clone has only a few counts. The CDR3 DNA sequence: TGTGCCAGCAGCTTATTAGCAAGGGGGACAGATACGCAGTATTTT. It specifies CASSLLARGTDTQYF. The rearrangement uses TRBV7-3 and TRBJ2-3; maybe TRBD1 (6 bases). Germline V gene data show CDR1 as SGHTA and CDR2 as FQGTGA. This CDR3 contains 15 residues. V lost 2 bases to trimming and J lost 3 bases, with 12 bases between them.

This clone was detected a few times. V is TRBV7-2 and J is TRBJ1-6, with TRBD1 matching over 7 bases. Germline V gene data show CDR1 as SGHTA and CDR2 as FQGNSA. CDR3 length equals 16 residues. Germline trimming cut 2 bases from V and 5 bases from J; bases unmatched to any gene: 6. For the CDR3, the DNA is TGTGCCAGCAGCTTACGGACAGGCAGGAATAATTCACCCCTCCACTTT. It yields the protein CASSLRTGRNNSPLHF. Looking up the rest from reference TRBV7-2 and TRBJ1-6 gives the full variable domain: GAGVSQSPSNKVTEKGKDVELRCDPISGHTALYWYRQSLGQGLEFLIYFQGNSAPDKSGLPSDRFSAERTGGSVSTLTIQRTQQEDSAVYLCASSLRTGRNNSPLHFGNGTRLTVT.

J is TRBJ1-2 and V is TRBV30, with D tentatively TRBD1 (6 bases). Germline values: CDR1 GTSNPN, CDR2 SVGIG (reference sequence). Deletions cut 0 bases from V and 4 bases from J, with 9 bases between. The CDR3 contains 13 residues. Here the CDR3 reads CAWSVAGVYGYTF. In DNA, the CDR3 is TGTGCCTGGAGTGTAGCAGGGGTCTATGGCTACACCTTC.

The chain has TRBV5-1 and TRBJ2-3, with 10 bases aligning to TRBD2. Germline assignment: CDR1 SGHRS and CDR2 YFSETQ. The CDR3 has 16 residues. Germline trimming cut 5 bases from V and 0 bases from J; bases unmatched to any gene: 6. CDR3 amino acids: CASRRIAGGSTDTQYF. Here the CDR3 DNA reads TGCGCCAGCAGGAGGATAGCGGGGGGTAGCACAGATACGCAGTATTTT.

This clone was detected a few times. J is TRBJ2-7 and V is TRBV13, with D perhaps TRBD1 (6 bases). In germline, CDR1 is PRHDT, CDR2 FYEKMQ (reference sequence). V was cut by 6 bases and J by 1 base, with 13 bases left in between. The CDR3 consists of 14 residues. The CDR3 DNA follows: TGTGCCAGCAGGCACGGACAGTCTTCCTACGAGCAGTACTTC. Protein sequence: CASRHGQSSYEQYF.

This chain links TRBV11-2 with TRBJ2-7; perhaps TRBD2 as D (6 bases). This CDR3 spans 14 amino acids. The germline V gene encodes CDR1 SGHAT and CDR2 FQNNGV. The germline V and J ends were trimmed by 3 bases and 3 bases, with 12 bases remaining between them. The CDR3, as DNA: TGTGCCAGCAGCTTCGGAGGGGACCTCTACGAGCAGTACTTC. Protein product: CASSFGGDLYEQYF.

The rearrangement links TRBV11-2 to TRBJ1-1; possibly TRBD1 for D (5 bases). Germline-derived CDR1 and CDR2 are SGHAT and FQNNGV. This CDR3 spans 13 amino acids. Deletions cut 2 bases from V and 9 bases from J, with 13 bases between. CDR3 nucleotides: TGTGCCAGCAGCTTATCGGCAGCAGGGAAAGCTTTCTTT. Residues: CASSLSAAGKAFF.

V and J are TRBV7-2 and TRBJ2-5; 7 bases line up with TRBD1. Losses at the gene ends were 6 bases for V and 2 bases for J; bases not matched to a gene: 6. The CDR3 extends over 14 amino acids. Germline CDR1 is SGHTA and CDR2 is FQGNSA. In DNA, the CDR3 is TGTGCCAGCAGGAGGGACAGCAATCAAGAGACCCAGTACTTC. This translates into CASRRDSNQETQYF. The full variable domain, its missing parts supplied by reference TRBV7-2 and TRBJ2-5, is GAGVSQSPSNKVTEKGKDVELRCDPISGHTALYWYRQSLGQGLEFLIYFQGNSAPDKSGLPSDRFSAERTGGSVSTLTIQRTQQEDSAVYLCASRRDSNQETQYFGPGTRLLVL.

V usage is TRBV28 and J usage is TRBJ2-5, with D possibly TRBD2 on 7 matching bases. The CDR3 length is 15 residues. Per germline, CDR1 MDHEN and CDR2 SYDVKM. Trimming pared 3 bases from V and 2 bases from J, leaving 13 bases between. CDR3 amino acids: CASSFVRGGQETQYF. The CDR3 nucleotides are TGTGCCAGCAGTTTCGTTAGGGGGGGTCAAGAGACCCAGTACTTC.

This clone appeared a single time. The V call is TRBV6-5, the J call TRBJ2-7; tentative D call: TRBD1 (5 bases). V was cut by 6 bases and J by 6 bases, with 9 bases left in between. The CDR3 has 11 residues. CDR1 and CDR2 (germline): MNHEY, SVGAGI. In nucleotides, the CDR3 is TGTGCCAGCAGCAGGGTCGGCGAGCAGTACTTC. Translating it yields CASSRVGEQYF.

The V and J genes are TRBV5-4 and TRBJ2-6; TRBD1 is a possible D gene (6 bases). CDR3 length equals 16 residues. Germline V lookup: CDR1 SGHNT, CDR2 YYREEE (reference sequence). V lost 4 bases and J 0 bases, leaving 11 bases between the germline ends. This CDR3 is CASSPDRPSGANVLTF. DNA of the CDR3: TGTGCCAGCAGCCCCGACAGGCCCTCTGGGGCCAACGTCCTGACTTTC.

The CDR3, as DNA: TGTGCCAGCAGCGGACGGGGGGGACTAGCGGCTACAGATACGCAGTATTTT. Amino acids: CASSGRGGLAATDTQYF. This chain uses TRBV9 with TRBJ2-3; 11 bases agree with TRBD2. Germline V lookup: CDR1 SGDLS, CDR2 YYNGEE. The CDR3 is 17 amino acids. V shed 3 bases, J shed 3 bases, and the junction held 9 bases outside the gene matches.

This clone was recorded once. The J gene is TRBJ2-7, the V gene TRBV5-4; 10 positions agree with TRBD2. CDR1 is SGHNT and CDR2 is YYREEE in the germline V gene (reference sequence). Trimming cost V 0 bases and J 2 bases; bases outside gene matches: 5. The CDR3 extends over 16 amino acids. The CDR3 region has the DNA TGTGCCAGCAGCTTGGCTCCTAGCGGGGGCCCCTACGAGCAGTACTTC. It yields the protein CASSLAPSGGPYEQYF.